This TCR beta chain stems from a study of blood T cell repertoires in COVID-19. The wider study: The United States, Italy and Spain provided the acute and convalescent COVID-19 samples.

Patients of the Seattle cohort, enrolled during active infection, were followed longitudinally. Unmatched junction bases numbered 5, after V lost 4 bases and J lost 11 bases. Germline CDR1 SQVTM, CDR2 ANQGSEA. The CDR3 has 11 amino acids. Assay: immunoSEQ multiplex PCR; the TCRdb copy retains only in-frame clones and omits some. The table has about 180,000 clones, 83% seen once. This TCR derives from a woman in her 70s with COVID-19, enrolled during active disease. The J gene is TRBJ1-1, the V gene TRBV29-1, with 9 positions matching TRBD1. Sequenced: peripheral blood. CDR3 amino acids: CSVGGDRAAFF. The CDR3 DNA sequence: TGCAGCGTTGGAGGGGACAGGGCGGCTTTCTTT.